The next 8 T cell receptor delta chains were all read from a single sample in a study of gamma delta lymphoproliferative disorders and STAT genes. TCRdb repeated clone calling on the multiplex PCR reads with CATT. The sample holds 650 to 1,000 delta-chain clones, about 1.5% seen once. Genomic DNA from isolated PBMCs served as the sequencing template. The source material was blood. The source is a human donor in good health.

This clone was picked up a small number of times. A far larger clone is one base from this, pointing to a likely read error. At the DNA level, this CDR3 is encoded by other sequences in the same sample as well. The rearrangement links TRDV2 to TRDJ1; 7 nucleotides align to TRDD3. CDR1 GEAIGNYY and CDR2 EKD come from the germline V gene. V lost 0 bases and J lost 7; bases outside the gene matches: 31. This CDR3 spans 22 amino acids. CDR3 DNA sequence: TGTGCCTGTGACACCTCGAGCCTTTCGGCGTACTGGGGAATAGAGGACGGGGGTAAACTCATCTTT. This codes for CACDTSSLSAYWGIEDGGKLIF.

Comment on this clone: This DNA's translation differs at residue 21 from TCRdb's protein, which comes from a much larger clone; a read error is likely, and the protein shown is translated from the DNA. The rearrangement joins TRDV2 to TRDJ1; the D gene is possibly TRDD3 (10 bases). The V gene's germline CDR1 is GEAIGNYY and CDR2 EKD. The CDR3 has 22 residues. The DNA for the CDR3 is TGTGCCTGTGACACAATTCTAAAGCCTTCCTACCAATTGGGGGATACCCACGATAAACTCACCTTT. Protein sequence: CACDTILKPSYQLGDTHDKLTF.

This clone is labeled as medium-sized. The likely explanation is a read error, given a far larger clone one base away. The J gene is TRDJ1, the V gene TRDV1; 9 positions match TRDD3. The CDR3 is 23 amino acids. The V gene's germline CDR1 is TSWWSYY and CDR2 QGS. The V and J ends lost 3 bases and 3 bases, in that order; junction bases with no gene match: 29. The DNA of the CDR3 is TGTGCTCTTGGGGACCCTCTTGTCTTCCTAGCCTGGGGGATCGGTTTGTACGCCGATAAACTCATCTTT. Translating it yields CALGDPLVFLAWGIGLYADKLIF.

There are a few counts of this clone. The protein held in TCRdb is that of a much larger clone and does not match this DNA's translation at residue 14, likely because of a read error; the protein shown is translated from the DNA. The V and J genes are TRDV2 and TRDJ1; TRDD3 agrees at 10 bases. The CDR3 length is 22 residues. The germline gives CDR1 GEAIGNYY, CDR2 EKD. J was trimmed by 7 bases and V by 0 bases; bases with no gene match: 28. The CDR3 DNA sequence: TGTGCCTGTGACACCTCGAGCCTTTCGGCGTACTGGGGGATGGAGGACGGGGGTAAACTCATCTTT. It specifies CACDTSSLSAYWGMEDGGKLIF.

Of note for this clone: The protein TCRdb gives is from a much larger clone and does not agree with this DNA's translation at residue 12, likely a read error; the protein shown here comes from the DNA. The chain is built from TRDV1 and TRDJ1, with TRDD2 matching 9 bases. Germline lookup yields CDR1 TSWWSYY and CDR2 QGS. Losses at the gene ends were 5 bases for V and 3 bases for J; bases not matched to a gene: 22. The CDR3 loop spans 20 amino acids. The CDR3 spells CALGKAFLRSGRYLSDKLIF. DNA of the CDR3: TGTGCTCTTGGGAAGGCCTTCCTACGTTCTGGGAGATATCTATCCGATAAACTCATCTTT.

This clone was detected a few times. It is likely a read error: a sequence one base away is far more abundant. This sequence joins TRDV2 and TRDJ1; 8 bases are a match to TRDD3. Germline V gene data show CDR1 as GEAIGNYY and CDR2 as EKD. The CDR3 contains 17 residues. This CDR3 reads CACDTLVRDTFTDKPIF. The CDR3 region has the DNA TGTGCCTGTGACACCCTAGTGAGGGATACGTTCACCGATAAACCCATCTTT.

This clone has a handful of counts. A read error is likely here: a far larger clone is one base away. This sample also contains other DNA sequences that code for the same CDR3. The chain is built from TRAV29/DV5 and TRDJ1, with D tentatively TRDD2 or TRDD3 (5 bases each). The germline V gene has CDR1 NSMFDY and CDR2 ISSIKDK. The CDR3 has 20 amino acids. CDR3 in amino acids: CAASRFLGGTRRPYTDKLIF. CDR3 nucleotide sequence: TGCGCAGCAAGCCGATTCCTCGGGGGTACACGAAGACCATACACCGATAAACTCATCTTT.

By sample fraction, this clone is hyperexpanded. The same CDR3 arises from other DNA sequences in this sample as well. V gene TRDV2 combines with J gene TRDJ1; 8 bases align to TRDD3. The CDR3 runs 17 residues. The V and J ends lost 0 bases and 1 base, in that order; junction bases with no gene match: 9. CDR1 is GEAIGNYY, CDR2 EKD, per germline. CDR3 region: CACDTLVRDTFTDKLIF. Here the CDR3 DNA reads TGTGCCTGTGACACCCTAGTGAGGGATACGTTCACCGATAAACTCATCTTT.